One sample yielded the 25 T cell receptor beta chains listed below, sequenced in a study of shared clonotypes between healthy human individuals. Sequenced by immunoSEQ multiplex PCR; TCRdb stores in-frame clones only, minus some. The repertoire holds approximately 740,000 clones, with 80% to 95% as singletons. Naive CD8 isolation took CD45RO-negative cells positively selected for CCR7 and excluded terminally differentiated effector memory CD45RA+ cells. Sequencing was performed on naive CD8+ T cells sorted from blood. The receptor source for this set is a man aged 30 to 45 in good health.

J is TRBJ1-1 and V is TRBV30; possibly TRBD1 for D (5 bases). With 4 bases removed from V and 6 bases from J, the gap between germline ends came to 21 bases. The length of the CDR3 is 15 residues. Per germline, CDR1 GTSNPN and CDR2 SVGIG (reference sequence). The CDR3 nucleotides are TGTGCCTGGAATTCGGGACCCCCCCTCAACCCTGAAGCTTTCTTT. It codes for CAWNSGPPLNPEAFF. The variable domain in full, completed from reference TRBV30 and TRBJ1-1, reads SQTIHQWPATLVQPVGSPLSLECTVEGTSNPNLYWYRQAAGRGLQLLFYSVGIGQISSEVPQNLSASRPQDRQFILSSKKLLLSDSGFYLCAWNSGPPLNPEAFFGQGTRLTVV.

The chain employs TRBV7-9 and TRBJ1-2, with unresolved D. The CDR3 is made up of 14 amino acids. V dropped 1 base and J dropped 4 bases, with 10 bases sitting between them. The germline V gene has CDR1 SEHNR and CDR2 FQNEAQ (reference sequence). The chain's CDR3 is CASSLVLDSYGYTF. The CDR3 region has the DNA TGTGCCAGCAGCTTAGTTCTGGACTCCTATGGCTACACCTTC.

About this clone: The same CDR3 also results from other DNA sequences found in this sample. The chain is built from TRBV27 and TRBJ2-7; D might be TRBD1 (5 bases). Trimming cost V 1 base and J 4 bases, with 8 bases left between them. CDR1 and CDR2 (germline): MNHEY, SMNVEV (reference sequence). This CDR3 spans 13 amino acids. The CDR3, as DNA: TGTGCCAGCAGTTTATGGGCAGGGTACGAGCAGTACTTC. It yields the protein CASSLWAGYEQYF.

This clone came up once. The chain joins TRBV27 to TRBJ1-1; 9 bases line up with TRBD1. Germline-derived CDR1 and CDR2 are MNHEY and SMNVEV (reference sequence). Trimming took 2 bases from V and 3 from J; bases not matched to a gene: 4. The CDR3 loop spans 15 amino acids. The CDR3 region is CASSLGTGLYTEAFF. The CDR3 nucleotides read TGTGCCAGCAGTTTAGGGACAGGGCTGTACACTGAAGCTTTCTTT.

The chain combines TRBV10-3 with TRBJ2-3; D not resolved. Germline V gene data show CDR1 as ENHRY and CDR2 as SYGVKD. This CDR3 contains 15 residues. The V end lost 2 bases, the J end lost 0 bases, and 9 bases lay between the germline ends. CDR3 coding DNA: TGTGCCATCAGTGAGATAGGGATTAGCACAGATACGCAGTATTTT. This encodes CAISEIGISTDTQYF.

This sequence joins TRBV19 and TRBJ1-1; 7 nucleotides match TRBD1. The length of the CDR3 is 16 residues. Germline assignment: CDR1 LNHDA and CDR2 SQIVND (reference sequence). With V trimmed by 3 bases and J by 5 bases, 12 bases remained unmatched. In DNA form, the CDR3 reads TGTGCCAGTAGTATGGCCCCGACAGGGAGAGGAACTGAAGCTTTCTTT. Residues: CASSMAPTGRGTEAFF.

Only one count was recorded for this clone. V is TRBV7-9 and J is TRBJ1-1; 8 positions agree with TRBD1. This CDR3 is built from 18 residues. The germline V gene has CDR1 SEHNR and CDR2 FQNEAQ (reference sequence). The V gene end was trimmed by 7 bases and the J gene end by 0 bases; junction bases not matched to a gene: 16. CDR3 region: CASTPTGTGGNMNTEAFF. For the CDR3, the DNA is TGTGCCAGCACCCCCACAGGGACAGGAGGTAATATGAACACTGAAGCTTTCTTT.

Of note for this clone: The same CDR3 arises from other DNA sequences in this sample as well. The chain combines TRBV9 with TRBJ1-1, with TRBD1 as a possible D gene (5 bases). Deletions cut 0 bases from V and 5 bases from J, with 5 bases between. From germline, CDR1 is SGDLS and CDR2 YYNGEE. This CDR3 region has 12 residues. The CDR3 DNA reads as TGTGCCAGCAGCGTAGGGGGGACTGAAGCTTTCTTT. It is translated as CASSVGGTEAFF.

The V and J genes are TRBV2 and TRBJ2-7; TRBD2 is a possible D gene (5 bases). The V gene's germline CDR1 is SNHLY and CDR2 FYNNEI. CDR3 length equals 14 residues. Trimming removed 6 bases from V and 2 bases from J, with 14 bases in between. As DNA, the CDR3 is TGTGCCAGCAGCGGAGGACCCAACACCTACGAGCAGTACTTC. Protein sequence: CASSGGPNTYEQYF. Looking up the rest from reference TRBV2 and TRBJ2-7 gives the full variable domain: EPEVTQTPSHQVTQMGQEVILRCVPISNHLYFYWYRQILGQKVEFLVSFYNNEISEKSEIFDDQFSVERPDGSNFTLKIRSTKLEDSAMYFCASSGGPNTYEQYFGPGTRLTVT.

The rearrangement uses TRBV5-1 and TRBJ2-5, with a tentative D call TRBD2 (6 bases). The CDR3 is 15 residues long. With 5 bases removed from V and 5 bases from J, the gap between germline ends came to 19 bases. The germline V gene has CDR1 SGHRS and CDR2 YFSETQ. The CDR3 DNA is TGCGCCAGCAGTCTCAATGGAGGGGCCCTGGAGACCCAGTACTTC. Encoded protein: CASSLNGGALETQYF.

CDR3 amino acids: CASSLTGISYNEQFF. The CDR3 coding sequence is TGTGCCAGTAGTTTAACAGGGATTTCCTACAATGAGCAGTTCTTC. This chain connects TRBV19 to TRBJ2-1; a weak D match, TRBD1 (6 bases). CDR1 and CDR2 (germline): LNHDA, SQIVND (reference sequence). This CDR3 contains 15 residues. Deletions cut 5 bases from V and 1 base from J, with 12 bases between. The variable domain in full, with the rest retrieved from reference TRBV19 and TRBJ2-1, is DGGITQSPKYLFRKEGQNVTLSCEQNLNHDAMYWYRQDPGQGLRLIYYSQIVNDFQKGDIAEGYSVSREKKESFPLTVTSAQKNPTAFYLCASSLTGISYNEQFFGPGTRLTVL.

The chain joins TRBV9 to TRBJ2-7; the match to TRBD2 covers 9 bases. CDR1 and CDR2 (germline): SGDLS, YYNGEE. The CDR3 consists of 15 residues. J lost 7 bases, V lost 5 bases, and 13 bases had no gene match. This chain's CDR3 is CASSVRSGRKNEQYF. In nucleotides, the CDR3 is TGTGCCAGCAGTGTCAGAAGCGGGAGGAAGAATGAGCAGTACTTC.

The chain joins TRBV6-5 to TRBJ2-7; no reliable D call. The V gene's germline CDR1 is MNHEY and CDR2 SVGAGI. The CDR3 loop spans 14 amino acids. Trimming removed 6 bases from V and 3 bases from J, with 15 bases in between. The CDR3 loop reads CASSPRSSSYEQYF. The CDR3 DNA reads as TGTGCCAGCAGCCCCCGCTCGTCGAGCTACGAGCAGTACTTC.

The CDR3 region has the DNA TGTGCCAGCTGGGTAACCATTAATAGCAATCAGCCCCAGCATTTT. Translation gives CASWVTINSNQPQHF. The rearrangement uses TRBV27 and TRBJ1-5; D unresolved. CDR3 length equals 15 residues. V lost 8 bases, J lost 0 bases, and 14 bases lay in between. Germline lookup yields CDR1 MNHEY and CDR2 SMNVEV (reference sequence).

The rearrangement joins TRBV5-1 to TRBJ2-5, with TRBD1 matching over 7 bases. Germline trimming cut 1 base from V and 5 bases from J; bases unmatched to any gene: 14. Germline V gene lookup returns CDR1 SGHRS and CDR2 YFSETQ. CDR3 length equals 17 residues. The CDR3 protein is CASSLIGQDLFAETQYF. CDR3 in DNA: TGCGCCAGCAGCTTGATCGGACAGGACCTTTTCGCGGAGACCCAGTACTTC.

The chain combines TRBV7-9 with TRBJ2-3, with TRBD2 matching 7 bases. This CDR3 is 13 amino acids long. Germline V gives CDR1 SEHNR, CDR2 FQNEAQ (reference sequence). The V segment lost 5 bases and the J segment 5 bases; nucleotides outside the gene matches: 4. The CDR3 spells CASSGLGIDTQYF. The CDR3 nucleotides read TGTGCCAGCAGCGGACTAGGGATAGATACGCAGTATTTT.

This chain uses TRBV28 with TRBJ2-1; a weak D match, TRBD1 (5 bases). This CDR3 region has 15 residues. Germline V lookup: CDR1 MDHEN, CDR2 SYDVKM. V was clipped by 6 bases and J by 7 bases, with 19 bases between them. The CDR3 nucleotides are TGTGCCAGCAGGGACCCAGGGTACCGGGTTAATGAGCAGTTCTTC. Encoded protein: CASRDPGYRVNEQFF.

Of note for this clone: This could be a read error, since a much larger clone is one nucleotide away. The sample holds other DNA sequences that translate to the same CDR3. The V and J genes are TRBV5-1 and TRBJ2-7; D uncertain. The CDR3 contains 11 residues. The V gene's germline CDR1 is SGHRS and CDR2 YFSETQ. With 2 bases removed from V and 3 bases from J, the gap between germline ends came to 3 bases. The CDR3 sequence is CASSLGYEQYF. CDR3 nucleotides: TGCGCCAGCAGCTTAGGCTACGAGCAGTACTTC. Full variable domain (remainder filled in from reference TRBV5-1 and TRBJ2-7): KAGVTQTPRYLIKTRGQQVTLSCSPISGHRSVSWYQQTPGQGLQFLFEYFSETQRNKGNFPGRFSGRQFSNSRSEMNVSTLELGDSALYLCASSLGYEQYFGPGTRLTVT.

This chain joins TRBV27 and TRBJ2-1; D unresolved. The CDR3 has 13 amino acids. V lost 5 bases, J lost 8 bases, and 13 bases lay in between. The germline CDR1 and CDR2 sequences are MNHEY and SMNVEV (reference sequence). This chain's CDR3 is CASSPLSFDEQFF. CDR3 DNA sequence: TGTGCCAGCAGTCCCCTCAGCTTCGATGAGCAGTTCTTC.

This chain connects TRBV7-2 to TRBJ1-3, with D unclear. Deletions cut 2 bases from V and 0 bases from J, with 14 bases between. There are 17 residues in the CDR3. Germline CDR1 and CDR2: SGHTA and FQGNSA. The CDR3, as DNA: TGTGCCAGCAGCTTAAGGGCAGTAAATCCCTCTGGAAACACCATATATTTT. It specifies CASSLRAVNPSGNTIYF.

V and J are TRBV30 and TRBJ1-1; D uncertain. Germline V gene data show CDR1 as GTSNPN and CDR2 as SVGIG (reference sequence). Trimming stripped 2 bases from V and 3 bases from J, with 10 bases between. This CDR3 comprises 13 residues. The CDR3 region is CAWSSDSDTEAFF. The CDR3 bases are TGTGCCTGGAGTTCAGACTCGGACACTGAAGCTTTCTTT. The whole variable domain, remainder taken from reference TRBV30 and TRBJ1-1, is SQTIHQWPATLVQPVGSPLSLECTVEGTSNPNLYWYRQAAGRGLQLLFYSVGIGQISSEVPQNLSASRPQDRQFILSSKKLLLSDSGFYLCAWSSDSDTEAFFGQGTRLTVV.

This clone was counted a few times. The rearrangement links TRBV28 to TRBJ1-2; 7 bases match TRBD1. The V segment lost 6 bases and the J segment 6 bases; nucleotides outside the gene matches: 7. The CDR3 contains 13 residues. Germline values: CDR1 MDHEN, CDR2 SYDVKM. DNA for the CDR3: TGTGCCAGCAGGATTGACAGGGTCCATGGCTACACCTTC. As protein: CASRIDRVHGYTF.

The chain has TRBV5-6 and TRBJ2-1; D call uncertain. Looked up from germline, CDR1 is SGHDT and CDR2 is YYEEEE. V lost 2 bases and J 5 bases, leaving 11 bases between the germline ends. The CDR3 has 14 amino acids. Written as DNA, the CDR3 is TGTGCCAGCAGCTTAATCGGCACGAACAATGAGCAGTTCTTC. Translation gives CASSLIGTNNEQFF. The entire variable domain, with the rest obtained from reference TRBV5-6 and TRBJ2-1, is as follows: DAGVTQSPTHLIKTRGQQVTLRCSPKSGHDTVSWYQQALGQGPQFIFQYYEEEERQRGNFPDRFSGHQFPNYSSELNVNALLLGDSALYLCASSLIGTNNEQFFGPGTRLTVL.

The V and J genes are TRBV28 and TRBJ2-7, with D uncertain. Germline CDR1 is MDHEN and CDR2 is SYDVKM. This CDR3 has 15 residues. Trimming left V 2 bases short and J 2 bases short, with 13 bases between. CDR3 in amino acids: CASSLIRLEPYEQYF. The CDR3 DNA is TGTGCCAGCAGTTTAATTCGTCTAGAGCCCTACGAGCAGTACTTC.

The CDR3 nucleotides are TGTGCCAGCAGGCCCTCTATGGGGGGAGGAGTCAATGAGCAGTTCTTC. Translated, it gives CASRPSMGGGVNEQFF. J is TRBJ2-1 and V is TRBV27; D may be TRBD2 (6 bases). CDR3 length: 16 amino acids. The germline CDR1 and CDR2 sequences are MNHEY and SMNVEV (reference sequence). V lost 6 bases, J lost 6 bases, and 21 bases lay in between.